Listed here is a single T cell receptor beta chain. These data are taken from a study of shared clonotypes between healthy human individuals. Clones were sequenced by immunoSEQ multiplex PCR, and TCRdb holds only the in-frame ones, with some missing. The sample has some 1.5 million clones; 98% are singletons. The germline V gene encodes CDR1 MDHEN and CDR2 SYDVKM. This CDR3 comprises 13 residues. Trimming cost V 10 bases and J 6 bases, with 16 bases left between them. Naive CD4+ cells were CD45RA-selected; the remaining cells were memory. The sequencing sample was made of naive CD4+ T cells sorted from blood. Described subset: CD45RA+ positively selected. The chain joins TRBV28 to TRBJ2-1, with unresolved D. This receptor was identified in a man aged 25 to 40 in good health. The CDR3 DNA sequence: TGTGCCACCAACAGAGGATTGGTCAATGAGCAGTTCTTC. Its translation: CATNRGLVNEQFF.